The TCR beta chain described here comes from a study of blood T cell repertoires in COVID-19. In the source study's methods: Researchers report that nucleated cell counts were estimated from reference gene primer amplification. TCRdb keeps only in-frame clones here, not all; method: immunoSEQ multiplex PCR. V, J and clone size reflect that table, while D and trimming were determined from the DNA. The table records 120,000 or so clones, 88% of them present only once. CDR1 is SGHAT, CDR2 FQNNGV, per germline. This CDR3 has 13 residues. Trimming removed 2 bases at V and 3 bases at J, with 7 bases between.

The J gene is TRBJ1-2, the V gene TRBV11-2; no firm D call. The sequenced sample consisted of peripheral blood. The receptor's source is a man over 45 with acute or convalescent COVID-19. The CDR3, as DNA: TGTGCCAGCAGCTTAACGCCAGACTATGGCTACACCTTC. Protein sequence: CASSLTPDYGYTF.